This entry lists 21 T cell receptor beta chains sequenced from one sample in a study of blood T cells in healthy people across ages. Together with a sample-barcoded 5' primer, a J-beta primer mix was included in a second PCR lasting about 6 to 11 cycles. Via MiXCR, TCRdb re-called the 5' RACE reads, giving one row per CDR3 protein. The table lists 650,000 to 900,000 distinct CDR3 sequences, less than 80% of them singletons. Sequenced input: blood. The receptors stem from a man aged 25 to 45 in good health.

The chain couples TRBV2 to TRBJ2-4, with D possibly matching TRBD2 (5 bases). In germline, CDR1 is SNHLY, CDR2 FYNNEI. CDR3 length: 15 residues. Trimming removed 5 bases at V and 3 bases at J, with 14 bases between. The CDR3 nucleotides are TGTGCCAGCAGTAGAGAGGCGGGCAGCAAAAACATTCAGTACTTC. Amino acid sequence: CASSREAGSKNIQYF.

CDR3: CAISVDRANEQFF. In nucleotides, the CDR3 is TGTGCCATCAGCGTCGACAGAGCAAATGAGCAGTTCTTC. This chain uses TRBV10-3 with TRBJ2-1; D might be TRBD1 (5 bases). Looked up from germline, CDR1 is ENHRY and CDR2 is SYGVKD. CDR3 length: 13 residues. Between the trimmed V and J ends, which lost 6 bases and 7 bases, there was a span of 13 bases.

The V and J genes are TRBV5-6 and TRBJ2-7; 7 bases line up with TRBD1. Unmatched junction bases numbered 5, after V lost 4 bases and J lost 7 bases. This CDR3 has 12 residues. Germline loops: CDR1 SGHDT, CDR2 YYEEEE. In DNA form, the CDR3 reads TGTGCCAGCAGCGGGGTGACAGGGGAGCAGTACTTC. This codes for CASSGVTGEQYF.

Here the CDR3 reads CASSDSGGMSSYEQYF. CDR3 coding DNA: TGTGCCAGCAGCGATAGCGGGGGGATGAGCTCCTACGAGCAGTACTTC. The chain recombines TRBV7-8 with TRBJ2-7, with 10 bases matching TRBD2. The CDR3 sequence is 16 residues long. V dropped 5 bases and J dropped 0; count of bases not matched to a gene: 7. CDR1 SGHVS and CDR2 FQNEAQ come from the germline V gene.

The chain joins TRBV3-1 to TRBJ2-4, with 10 bases aligning to TRBD2. The CDR3 totals 16 residues. Germline CDR1 and CDR2: LGHDT and YNNKEL (reference sequence). V lost 1 base, J lost 1 base, and 1 base stayed unmatched. In DNA, the CDR3 is TGTGCCAGCAGCCAAGGTAGCGGGGGGGCCAAAAACATTCAGTACTTC. Residues: CASSQGSGGAKNIQYF.

This clonotype has more than one count but fewer than ten. V usage is TRBV3-1 and J usage is TRBJ2-7, with D possibly being TRBD1 or TRBD2 (6 bases each). The CDR3 is 15 residues long. V was pared by 3 bases and J by 1 base, with 13 bases between. From germline, CDR1 is LGHDT and CDR2 YNNKEL (reference sequence). The CDR3: CASSQSRGQSYEQYF. Written as DNA, the CDR3 is TGTGCCAGCAGCCAGAGCCGGGGGCAGTCCTACGAGCAGTACTTC.

In its sample, this clonotype was seen many times. The chain recombines TRBV10-3 with TRBJ2-7, with 11 bases identical to TRBD1. The V gene's germline CDR1 is ENHRY and CDR2 SYGVKD. This CDR3 region has 15 residues. V gave up 0 bases and J gave up 2 bases; unmatched junction bases: 0. CDR3 protein: CAISESGQGAYEQYF. The CDR3 DNA is TGTGCCATCAGTGAGTCGGGACAGGGGGCCTACGAGCAGTACTTC.

The J gene is TRBJ2-1, the V gene TRBV6-2 or TRBV6-3; D tentatively reads TRBD1 or TRBD2 (5 bases each). The end of the DNA is better explained by TRBJ2-7, so the J call may be wrong. Germline V gene data show CDR1 as MNHEY and CDR2 as SVGEGT. CDR3 length: 14 residues. The CDR3 sequence: CASSPGTDDYEQYF. CDR3 DNA sequence: TGTGCCAGCAGCCCCGGGACGGACGACTACGAGCAGTACTTC.

The chain joins TRBV6-6 to TRBJ1-6; no definite D call. There are 15 residues in the CDR3. CDR1 is MNHNY, CDR2 SVGAGI, per germline (reference sequence). The V end lost 5 bases, the J end lost 4 bases, and 12 bases lay between the germline ends. In nucleotides, the CDR3 is TGTGCCAGCAGTCGTCGCGGGGATTATAATTCACCCCTCCACTTT. It yields the protein CASSRRGDYNSPLHF.

The chain joins TRBV7-9 to TRBJ2-4; D might be TRBD1 (6 bases). The J call may be incorrect, as the DNA end agrees better with TRBJ2-7. This CDR3 has 13 residues. The V gene's germline CDR1 is SEHNR and CDR2 FQNEAQ (reference sequence). CDR3 region: CASSGGQLYEQYF. The CDR3 nucleotides are TGTGCCAGCAGCGGGGGCCAGTTATACGAGCAGTACTTC.

The chain carries TRBV7-2 and TRBJ2-7; 8 nucleotides align to TRBD1. This CDR3 has 16 amino acids. CDR1 is SGHTA, CDR2 FQGNSA, per germline. The V gene end was trimmed by 1 base and the J gene end by 3 bases; junction bases not matched to a gene: 8. This CDR3 is CASSLDGDRSYYEQYF. DNA of the CDR3: TGTGCCAGCAGCTTAGATGGGGACAGGTCTTACTACGAGCAGTACTTC.

J is TRBJ2-5 and V is TRBV5-6, with D perhaps TRBD1 (6 bases). The CDR3 extends over 15 amino acids. The V end lost 5 bases, the J end lost 1 base, and 15 bases lay between the germline ends. Germline lookup yields CDR1 SGHDT and CDR2 YYEEEE. In DNA form, the CDR3 reads TGTGCCAGCAGGTTGACAGGATCTGTCCAAGAGACCCAGTACTTC. Amino acids: CASRLTGSVQETQYF.

This sequence joins TRBV6-1 and TRBJ1-5; D unclear. CDR3 length: 14 amino acids. Germline CDR1 and CDR2: MNHNS and SASEGT. Trimming took 8 bases from V and 1 from J, leaving 12 bases between them. Here the CDR3 DNA reads TGTGCCAGCCTAACGACCCAGAGCAATCAGCCCCAGCATTTT. Protein: CASLTTQSNQPQHF.

This clonotype occurred a few times. This chain joins TRBV20-1 and TRBJ2-5; the D gene could be TRBD1 or TRBD2 (6 bases each). V was trimmed by 1 base and J by 5 bases, leaving 11 bases between them. The CDR3 totals 13 residues. Germline CDR1 DFQATT, CDR2 SNEGSKA (reference sequence). The CDR3 DNA follows: TGCAGTGCTAGAGGGATGGGGGGCGAGACCCAGTACTTC. It yields the protein CSARGMGGETQYF.

This chain joins TRBV11-2 and TRBJ2-1; D possibly corresponds to TRBD1 (5 bases). The DNA end is more similar to TRBJ2-7, so the J call may be wrong. Germline CDR1 is SGHAT and CDR2 is FQNNGV. The CDR3 spans 14 residues. The CDR3 spells CASSVGVGNNEQYF. For the CDR3, the DNA is TGTGCCAGCAGCGTAGGGGTAGGAAACAATGAGCAGTACTTC.

The chain links TRBV5-1 to TRBJ2-1, with TRBD2 matching 8 bases. The germline V gene has CDR1 SGHRS and CDR2 YFSETQ. This CDR3 spans 16 amino acids. V was pared by 2 bases and J by 3 bases, with 7 bases of the junction left unmatched. The CDR3 reads CASSLTGGPNYNEQFF. CDR3 in DNA: TGCGCCAGCAGCTTAACGGGGGGGCCTAACTACAATGAGCAGTTCTTC.

The gene calls are TRBV7-2 and TRBJ2-3; D gene unclear. From germline, CDR1 is SGHTA and CDR2 FQGNSA. Trimming stripped 2 bases from V and 0 bases from J, with 9 bases between. This CDR3 has 15 amino acids. Written as DNA, the CDR3 is TGTGCCAGCAGCTTAATCGCACCCAGCACAGATACGCAGTATTTT. Translating it yields CASSLIAPSTDTQYF.

Comment on this clonotype: At one end the junction does not follow the germline gene, possibly because of a read error. This sequence joins TRBV20-1 and TRBJ2-1; either TRBD1 or TRBD2 may supply D (5 bases each). The germline V gene encodes CDR1 DFQATT and CDR2 SNEGSKA (reference sequence). CDR3 length: 14 residues. The CDR3: CSAFYGGGKEERYF. As DNA, the CDR3 is TGCAGTGCTTTCTATGGTGGGGGAAAGGAGGAGCGGTACTTC.

This chain joins TRBV7-2 and TRBJ2-1; D possibly corresponds to TRBD2 (6 bases). Germline CDR1 SGHTA, CDR2 FQGNSA. Trimming stripped 7 bases from V and 0 bases from J, with 13 bases between. CDR3 length: 15 amino acids. CDR3 nucleotide sequence: TGTGCCAGCACCCTCCGGGGGAGCTCCTACAATGAGCAGTTCTTC. It codes for CASTLRGSSYNEQFF.

This clonotype was detected once. The rearrangement links TRBV6-5 to TRBJ2-1; 7 bases agree with TRBD2. The CDR3 length is 15 residues. CDR1 and CDR2 from the germline V gene are MNHEY and SVGAGI. Germline trimming cut 8 bases from V and 0 bases from J; bases unmatched to any gene: 7. CDR3 amino acids: CASLQAGLSYNEQFF. CDR3 bases: TGTGCCAGCCTCCAAGCGGGACTCTCCTACAATGAGCAGTTCTTC.

This clonotype is a singleton in its sample. The genes are TRBV5-6 and TRBJ2-3, with 9 bases identical to TRBD1. This CDR3 is built from 15 residues. V lost 2 bases and J lost 6; bases outside the gene matches: 7. In germline, CDR1 is SGHDT, CDR2 YYEEEE. The CDR3 protein is CASSLTGQGFDTQYF. The CDR3 DNA follows: TGTGCCAGCAGCTTAACGGGACAGGGTTTCGATACGCAGTATTTT.